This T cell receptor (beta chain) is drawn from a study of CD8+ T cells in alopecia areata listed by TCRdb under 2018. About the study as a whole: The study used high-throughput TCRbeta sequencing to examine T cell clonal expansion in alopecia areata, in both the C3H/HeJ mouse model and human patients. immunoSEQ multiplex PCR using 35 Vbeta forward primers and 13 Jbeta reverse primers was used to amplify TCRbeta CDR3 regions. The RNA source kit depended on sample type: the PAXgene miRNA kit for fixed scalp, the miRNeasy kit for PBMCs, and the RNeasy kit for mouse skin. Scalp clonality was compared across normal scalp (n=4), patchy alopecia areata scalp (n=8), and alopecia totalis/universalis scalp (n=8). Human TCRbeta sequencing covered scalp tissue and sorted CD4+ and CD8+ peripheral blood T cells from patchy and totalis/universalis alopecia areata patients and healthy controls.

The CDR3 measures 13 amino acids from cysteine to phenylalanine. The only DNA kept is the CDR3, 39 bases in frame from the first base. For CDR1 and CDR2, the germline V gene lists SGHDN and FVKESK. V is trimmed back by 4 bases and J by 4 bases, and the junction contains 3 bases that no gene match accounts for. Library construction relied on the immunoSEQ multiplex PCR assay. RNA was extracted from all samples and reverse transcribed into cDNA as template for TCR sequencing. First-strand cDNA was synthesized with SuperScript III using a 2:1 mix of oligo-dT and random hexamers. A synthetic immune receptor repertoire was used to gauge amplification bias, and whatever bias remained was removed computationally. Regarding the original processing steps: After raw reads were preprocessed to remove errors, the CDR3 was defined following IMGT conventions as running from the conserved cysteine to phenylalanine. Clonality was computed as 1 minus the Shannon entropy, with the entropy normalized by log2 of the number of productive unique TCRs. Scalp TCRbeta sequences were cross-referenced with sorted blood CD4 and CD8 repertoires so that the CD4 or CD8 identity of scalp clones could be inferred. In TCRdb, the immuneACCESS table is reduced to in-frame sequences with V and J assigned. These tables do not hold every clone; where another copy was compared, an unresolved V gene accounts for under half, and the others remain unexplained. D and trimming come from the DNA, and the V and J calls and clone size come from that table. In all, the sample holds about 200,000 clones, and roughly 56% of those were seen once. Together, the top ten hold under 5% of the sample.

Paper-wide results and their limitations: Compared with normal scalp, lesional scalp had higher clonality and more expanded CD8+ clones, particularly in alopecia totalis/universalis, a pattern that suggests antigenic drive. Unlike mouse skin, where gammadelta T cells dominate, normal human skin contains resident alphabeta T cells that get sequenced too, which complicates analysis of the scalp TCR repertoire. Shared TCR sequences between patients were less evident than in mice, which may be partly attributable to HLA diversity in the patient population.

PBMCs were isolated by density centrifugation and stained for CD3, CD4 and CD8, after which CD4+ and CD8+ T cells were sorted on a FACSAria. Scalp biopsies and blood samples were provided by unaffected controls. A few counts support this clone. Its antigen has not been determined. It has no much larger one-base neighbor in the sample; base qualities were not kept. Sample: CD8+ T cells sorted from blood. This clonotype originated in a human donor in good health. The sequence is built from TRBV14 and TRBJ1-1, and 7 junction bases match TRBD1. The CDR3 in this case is CASSPGGGTEAFF. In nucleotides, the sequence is TGTGCCAGCAGCCCAGGGGGGGGCACTGAAGCTTTCTTT.